One TCR beta chain is described in this entry. Its antigen is not identified. TCRbeta library construction was performed incorporating unique molecular identifiers. TCRdb used MiXCR to reprocess the PCR reads, holding one entry per CDR3 protein. There are 200,000 or so distinct CDR3 sequences in the sample; 5.5% to 7% occur only once, and 4.5% to 5.5% lies in the top ten. This entry is derived from a study of T-cell reconstitution after alpha-beta-depleted transplantation in children. Overall study findings and caveats: Elevated TCRbeta diversity at day 60 was traced, in some patients, to surviving recipient T cells and thymic progenitors. One year after transplant, T-cell counts and diversity came mostly from newly produced T cells.

The TCR sequence derives from a girl under three years old with combined immunodeficiency, due to receive a stem cell transplant. The sequencing used PBMCs, collected before TCRalphabeta/CD19-depleted stem cell transplant.

CDR3 nucleotide sequence: TGTGCCAGCAGACTAGCGGGGCAGGAGACCCAGTACTTC. Translation: CASRLAGQETQYF. The chain combines TRBV19 with TRBJ2-5; TRBD2 matches at 11 bases. With 9 bases clipped from V and 5 bases from J, the junction kept 5 bases outside the gene matches. Germline-derived CDR1 and CDR2 are LNHDA and SQIVND (reference sequence). The CDR3 is 13 residues long.